The 14 T cell receptor beta chains given below trace back to one sample, sequenced in a study of control samples from healthy donors and cancer patients (TCRdb year 2020). The receptor library was made with the immunoSEQ multiplex PCR assay. TCRdb took over this immuneACCESS table, retaining in-frame rearrangements with V and J assigned. Such tables are incomplete; in checked studies, under half of the missing clones stem from an unresolved V gene, and the remainder is unexplained. Present in this sample are 90,000 to 95,000 clones, about 82% of which were seen just once. Of the sample, 15% to 20% is held by the ten largest clones. Material for sequencing was blood. All receptors derive from a man aged 25-40 years in good health.

This clone was found a few times. Other DNA sequences from this sample encode an identical CDR3 as well. The chain links TRBV13 to TRBJ1-5, with D unclear. The germline gives CDR1 PRHDT, CDR2 FYEKMQ (reference sequence). This CDR3 region has 15 residues. With 0 bases removed from V and 0 bases from J, the gap between germline ends came to 6 bases. The CDR3 spells CASSLGVDSNQPQHF. The CDR3 bases are TGTGCCAGCAGCTTAGGCGTGGATAGCAATCAGCCCCAGCATTTT.

This rearrangement joins TRBV28 to TRBJ2-7, with 10 bases aligning to TRBD1. With V trimmed by 6 bases and J by 2 bases, 10 bases remained unmatched. The CDR3 is 16 residues long. CDR1 and CDR2 (germline): MDHEN, SYDVKM. This CDR3 reads CASRAWTGGRTYEQYF. Written as DNA, the CDR3 is TGTGCCAGCAGAGCCTGGACAGGGGGACGTACCTACGAGCAGTACTTC.

The V gene is TRBV5-1, the J gene TRBJ2-5; 7 bases are shared with TRBD1. The germline gives CDR1 SGHRS, CDR2 YFSETQ. CDR3 size: 14 residues. With 0 bases clipped from V and 6 bases from J, the junction kept 5 bases outside the gene matches. DNA for the CDR3: TGCGCCAGCAGCTTGGTGGGACAGTTGAAGACCCAGTACTTC. This codes for CASSLVGQLKTQYF.

Here the CDR3 reads CASSSGAVYNEQFF. DNA of the CDR3: TGTGCCAGCAGCTCGGGGGCCGTATACAATGAGCAGTTCTTC. The chain carries TRBV6-5 and TRBJ2-1, with D perhaps being TRBD1 or TRBD2 (6 bases each). Germline loops: CDR1 MNHEY, CDR2 SVGAGI. Trimming left V 6 bases short and J 4 bases short, with 13 bases between. The CDR3 is made up of 14 amino acids.

CDR3 sequence reads: CASSILGQPNEKLFF. The CDR3, as DNA: TGTGCCAGTAGTATCCTCGGACAGCCTAATGAAAAACTGTTTTTT. The chain uses TRBV19 and TRBJ1-4; D perhaps matches TRBD1 (6 bases). Germline V gives CDR1 LNHDA, CDR2 SQIVND (reference sequence). This CDR3 is built from 15 residues. Trimming shortened V by 3 bases and J by 3 bases, and 11 bases separated the two germline ends. Combining the CDR3 with reference TRBV19 and TRBJ1-4 gives the whole variable domain DGGITQSPKYLFRKEGQNVTLSCEQNLNHDAMYWYRQDPGQGLRLIYYSQIVNDFQKGDIAEGYSVSREKKESFPLTVTSAQKNPTAFYLCASSILGQPNEKLFFGSGTQLSVL.

The CDR3 region has the DNA TGTGCCAGTACCCGGACAGGGGGGTATTACACCTTC. It yields the protein CASTRTGGYYTF. The chain combines TRBV19 with TRBJ1-2, with 10 bases that match TRBD1. Germline lookup yields CDR1 LNHDA and CDR2 SQIVND (reference sequence). J lost 11 bases, V lost 7 bases, and 7 bases had no gene match. This CDR3 is built from 12 residues.

This sequence joins TRBV5-1 and TRBJ1-6; possibly TRBD1 for D (6 bases). V was clipped by 2 bases and J by 9 bases, with 15 bases between them. This CDR3 has 15 amino acids. Germline CDR1 SGHRS, CDR2 YFSETQ. The CDR3 DNA reads TGCGCCAGCAGCTTATGGGACACCCCTGGTTCACCCCTCCACTTT. It specifies CASSLWDTPGSPLHF.

V usage is TRBV10-3 and J usage is TRBJ2-7; D unclear. CDR3 length: 13 residues. Germline CDR1 is ENHRY and CDR2 is SYGVKD. V lost 3 bases to trimming and J lost 6 bases, with 12 bases between them. The CDR3 region has the DNA TGTGCCATCAGTGACCCCTGGGCAGTCGAGCAGTACTTC. It encodes CAISDPWAVEQYF.

CDR3 residues: CASSIGGTSGDTQYF. CDR3 DNA: TGTGCCAGTAGTATCGGGGGCACCTCGGGAGATACGCAGTATTTT. The chain joins TRBV19 to TRBJ2-3; perhaps D is TRBD1 or TRBD2 (6 bases each). CDR3 length: 15 amino acids. Per germline, CDR1 LNHDA and CDR2 SQIVND (reference sequence). The ends were cut back, 3 bases at V and 5 bases at J, with 15 bases in the middle.

J is TRBJ2-7 and V is TRBV6-1; D not certain. The germline V and J ends were trimmed by 1 base and 3 bases, with 10 bases remaining between them. Germline lookup yields CDR1 MNHNS and CDR2 SASEGT. The CDR3 covers 14 residues. The CDR3 loop reads CASSEGGEDYEQYF. For the CDR3, the DNA is TGTGCCAGCAGTGAAGGGGGTGAGGACTACGAGCAGTACTTC.

This clone was seen only once. The gene calls are TRBV11-2 and TRBJ2-2; 7 nucleotides agree with TRBD2. In germline, CDR1 is SGHAT, CDR2 FQNNGV. CDR3 length equals 15 residues. V was pared by 5 bases and J by 2 bases, with 5 bases of the junction left unmatched. The CDR3, as DNA: TGTGCCAGCAGCAACCGGGACTACAACACCGGGGAGCTGTTTTTT. Translation gives CASSNRDYNTGELFF.

The chain is built from TRBV18 and TRBJ1-1, with D unresolved. Trimming stripped 0 bases from V and 1 base from J, with 9 bases between. Germline loops: CDR1 KGHSH, CDR2 LQKENI. This CDR3 comprises 15 residues. CDR3 DNA sequence: TGTGCCAGCTCACCACCCGGCGTGACGAACACTGAAGCTTTCTTT. It yields the protein CASSPPGVTNTEAFF.

This clone was observed once. The chain has TRBV7-6 and TRBJ2-3, with D unclear. Per the germline V gene, CDR1 is SGHVS and CDR2 is FNYEAQ. The CDR3 length is 14 residues. V was pared by 1 base and J by 4 bases, with 9 bases between. The CDR3, as DNA: TGTGCCAGCAGCTTAGGGGCTAAGTCAGATACGCAGTATTTT. It yields the protein CASSLGAKSDTQYF.

This sequence joins TRBV6-5 and TRBJ2-1, with 9 bases lining up with TRBD2. V shed 5 bases, J shed 6 bases, and the junction held 5 bases outside the gene matches. The germline gives CDR1 MNHEY, CDR2 SVGAGI. CDR3 length: 14 amino acids. The CDR3 region is CASSQTSGSNEQFF. Written as DNA, the CDR3 is TGTGCCAGCAGTCAGACTAGCGGTTCCAATGAGCAGTTCTTC.